This T cell receptor beta chain was captured in a study of response to subunit inactivated influenza vaccine. Points from the study as a whole: T cells newly recruited by each seasonal influenza vaccination are few, the authors suggested.

TCRdb reprocessed the RT-PCR reads via MiXCR and lists one record per CDR3 protein. The repertoire consists of about 150,000 distinct CDR3 sequences, with over 8.5% occurring once and the leading ten covering approximately 39%. For this clonotype: Its antigen is undetermined.

CDR1 is MDHEN, CDR2 SYDVKM, per germline. V was pared by 0 bases and J by 1 base, with 9 bases between. There are 15 residues in the CDR3. This TCR came from a man aged 45 to 70 who received an inactivated influenza vaccine. Here the sequenced sample was CD8+ T cells sorted from PBMCs, taken around 25 months after vaccination. The chain joins TRBV28 to TRBJ1-1; no clear D gene. This CDR3 reads CASSLWFKGNTEAFF. In DNA, the CDR3 is TGTGCCAGCAGTTTATGGTTTAAGGGGAACACTGAAGCTTTCTTT. The full variable domain, with the rest looked up from reference TRBV28 and TRBJ1-1, is DVKVTQSSRYLVKRTGEKVFLECVQDMDHENMFWYRQDPGLGLRLIYFSYDVKMKEKGDIPEGYSVSREKKERFSLILESASTNQTSMYLCASSLWFKGNTEAFFGQGTRLTVV.